Listed below are T cell receptor beta chains from one sample, sequenced in a study of cytomegalovirus exposure and HLA in healthy donors. Profiled with immunoSEQ multiplex PCR; TCRdb holds only in-frame clones, not every one. The sample includes roughly 190,000 clones, approximately 79% of them seen just once. Sample: PBMCs. The receptors were sampled from a girl aged 5-17 years in good health and CMV-seropositive. Each CDR3 is given with its conserved first and last residue. Each record gives: V gene, J gene, D gene, clone size, CDR3 DNA, CDR3 protein. The D gene is left open where the match is weak. Clone size is not always given. Where it is, it says once, few, many or a class for expanded clones.

TRBV7-2,TRBJ2-5,TRBD1,NA,TGTGCCAGCAGCTTAAAGTGGACAGGGCCGTCTTGGGAGACCCAGTACTTC,CASSLKWTGPSWETQYF
TRBV4-3,TRBJ1-5,NA,NA,TGCGCCAGCAGCCAAGCGGAGTACAATCAGCCCCAGCATTTT,CASSQAEYNQPQHF
TRBV7-8,TRBJ1-2,TRBD1,NA,TGTGCCAGCAGCTTACTTGGACAGGGGGGGTTAGGCCATGGCTACACCTTC,CASSLLGQGGLGHGYTF
TRBV11-3,TRBJ2-2,TRBD1,NA,TGTGCCAGCAGCCAGACTAATAGGGACAGGATAAACACCGGGGAGCTGTTTTTT,CASSQTNRDRINTGELFF
TRBV19,TRBJ2-1,NA,NA,TGTGCCAGTATGGTAGGCAGGGGGGTTAAGGGATACAATGAGCAGTTCTTC,CASMVGRGVKGYNEQFF
TRBV5-6,TRBJ1-5,TRBD1,NA,TGTGCCAGCAGCTATGGGACAGGGGGACTTCAGCCCCAGCATTTT,CASSYGTGGLQPQHF
TRBV11-2,TRBJ2-5,TRBD2,NA,TGTGCCAGCAGTAGGCCGGGACTAGCCCATAAGACCCAGTACTTC,CASSRPGLAHKTQYF
TRBV10-1,TRBJ2-1,TRBD2,NA,TGCGCCAGCAGTGAGGAAATTGGGGCGGGGGGGCCGTACAATGAGCAGTTCTTC,CASSEEIGAGGPYNEQFF
TRBV19,TRBJ2-2,NA,NA,TGTGCCAGTAGATTGACATGGGACACCGGGGAGCTGTTTTTT,CASRLTWDTGELFF
TRBV4-2,TRBJ2-5,TRBD2,NA,TGTGCCAGCAGCCAAGATCGATCTAGCGGGGGGCCAGAGACCCAGTACTTC,CASSQDRSSGGPETQYF
TRBV6-6,TRBJ2-6,NA,NA,TGTGCCAGCACTCCGGGGGCTGGGGCCAACGTCCTGACTTTC,CASTPGAGANVLTF
TRBV9,TRBJ2-1,TRBD1,NA,TGTGCCAGCAGCCTAACTACAGGGGGCAATGAGCAGTTCTTC,CASSLTTGGNEQFF
TRBV4-3,TRBJ1-1,NA,NA,TGCGCCAGCAGCCAAGAAGGTTCCGGGGTCTTTGGAACTGAAGCTTTCTTT,CASSQEGSGVFGTEAFF
TRBV29-1,TRBJ2-1,NA,NA,TGCAGCGCCTGGGGGCTAGCAGTTGAGCAGTTCTTC,CSAWGLAVEQFF
TRBV19,TRBJ1-1,NA,NA,TGTGCCAGTAGTACACAGGGTTCCGGCACTGAAGCTTTCTTT,CASSTQGSGTEAFF
TRBV10-1,TRBJ2-1,NA,few,TGCGCCAGCAGTCTAGGTGGGGGGTATGAGCAGTTCTTC,CASSLGGGYEQFF
TRBV11-2,TRBJ1-1,NA,NA,TGTGCCAGCAGCTGGGACATATTGAACACTGAAGCTTTCTTT,CASSWDILNTEAFF
TRBV7-8,TRBJ1-5,NA,NA,TGTGCCAGCAGCTTGCAACAGGGAGGGAATCAGCCCCAGCATTTT,CASSLQQGGNQPQHF
TRBV19,TRBJ1-4,NA,once,TGTGCCAGTAGTATATTCGGAGGGGACCGGGAAAAACTGTTTTTT,CASSIFGGDREKLFF
TRBV9,TRBJ2-1,NA,NA,TGTGCCAGCAGCGTAGGGCCAGGGGGGAATGAGCAGTTCTTC,CASSVGPGGNEQFF
TRBV15,TRBJ1-5,TRBD1,NA,TGTGCCACCAGAAGGGACAGGGACCAGCCCCAGCATTTT,CATRRDRDQPQHF
TRBV9,TRBJ1-5,NA,NA,TGTGCCAGCAGGAGGAGAGGTAGCAATCAGCCCCAGCATTTT,CASRRRGSNQPQHF
TRBV10-1,TRBJ2-7,TRBD1,NA,TGCGCCAGCAGCCTTGGGACAGGGGGGCCCTACGAGCAGTACTTC,CASSLGTGGPYEQYF
TRBV4-1,TRBJ1-2,NA,once,TGCGCCAGCAGCCCTTCCGAGGGCGCCTATGGCTACACCTTC,CASSPSEGAYGYTF
TRBV5-8,TRBJ2-2,NA,NA,TGTGCCAGCAGCTTGGGGCGGCTTTACACCGGGGAGCTGTTTTTT,CASSLGRLYTGELFF
TRBV11-3,TRBJ2-5,NA,NA,TGTGCCAGCAGCTTAAGAATCTGGCCAGGCCGATTTCAAGAGACCCAGTACTTC,CASSLRIWPGRFQETQYF
TRBV5-1,TRBJ1-1,NA,NA,TGCGCCAGCAGCTTAGAGTTGAACACTGAAGCTTTCTTT,CASSLELNTEAFF
TRBV9,TRBJ1-1,NA,NA,TGTGCCAGCAGCGGGTACAGGGAAAACACTGAAGCTTTCTTT,CASSGYRENTEAFF
TRBV7-2,TRBJ1-5,NA,NA,TGTGCCAGCAGTTCAACAGGGTTTAATCAGCCCCAGCATTTT,CASSSTGFNQPQHF
TRBV5-1,TRBJ1-1,NA,NA,TGCGCCAGCAGCTTGGCCAGTGTTAACACTGAAGCTTTCTTT,CASSLASVNTEAFF
TRBV5-1,TRBJ2-1,TRBD2,few,TGCGCCAGCAGCTTGGCTAGCGGCAACAACAATGAGCAGTTCTTC,CASSLASGNNNEQFF
TRBV4-1,TRBJ2-5,NA,NA,TGCGCCAGCAGCCAAGATCCAGTCCAAGAGACCCAGTACTTC,CASSQDPVQETQYF
TRBV10-3,TRBJ2-5,TRBD2,NA,TGTGCCATCAGTGAGACTAGCGGTACCCAAGAGACCCAGTACTTC,CAISETSGTQETQYF
TRBV7-2,TRBJ1-6,NA,NA,TGTGCCAGCAGCTTAGTTGGGAGGAATTCACCCCTCCACTTT,CASSLVGRNSPLHF
TRBV5-1,TRBJ1-1,NA,NA,TGCGCCAGCAGCTTGAACGGGGAACGGAACACTGAAGCTTTCTTT,CASSLNGERNTEAFF
TRBV6-1,TRBJ2-7,NA,NA,TGTGCCAGCAGTGATGGTGGGGGGGCTTTCGAGCAGTACTTC,CASSDGGGAFEQYF
TRBV7-2,TRBJ2-7,TRBD1,NA,TGTGCCAGCAGCTCCCCCGGGGATGTTCGAGGACAGGGTTCCTACGAGCAGTACTTC,CASSSPGDVRGQGSYEQYF